Following are 5 T cell receptor beta chains from one sample sequenced in a study of neurological immune-mediated disorders. A single record per CDR3 protein comes from TCRdb applying MiXCR to the 5' RACE reads. The profile covers fewer than 40,000 distinct CDR3 sequences, with approximately 4% appearing a single time and 20% to 30% taken by the ten largest. Sample: CD4+ T cells from blood. All receptors come from a woman between 35 and 50 years old in good health.

This clonotype has at least ten counts. This chain connects TRBV18 to TRBJ1-1; 7 bases map to TRBD1. Trimming took 6 bases from V and 5 from J; bases not matched to a gene: 6. This CDR3 has 13 residues. CDR1 and CDR2 (germline): KGHSH, LQKENI. In DNA form, the CDR3 reads TGTGCCAGCTCGGAGGGACAGACAACTGAAGCTTTCTTT. It specifies CASSEGQTTEAFF.

This clonotype was seen repeatedly, ten times or more. CDR3 protein: CASSLSQGAETQYF. CDR3 DNA: TGTGCCAGCAGCTTGTCCCAGGGTGCAGAGACCCAGTACTTC. V gene TRBV7-9 combines with J gene TRBJ2-5; TRBD1 might be the D (5 bases). Trimming took off 3 bases at V and 4 bases at J, with 12 bases between the two ends. Germline loops: CDR1 SEHNR, CDR2 FQNEAQ (reference sequence). CDR3 size: 14 residues. Combining the CDR3 with reference TRBV7-9 and TRBJ2-5 gives the whole variable domain DTGVSQNPRHKITKRGQNVTFRCDPISEHNRLYWYRQTLGQGPEFLTYFQNEAQLEKSRLLSDRFSAERPKGSFSTLEIQRTEQGDSAMYLCASSLSQGAETQYFGPGTRLLVL.

This clonotype was seen many times. V and J are TRBV7-2 and TRBJ1-1; D is undetermined. CDR3 length: 14 residues. Germline values: CDR1 SGHTA, CDR2 FQGNSA. V dropped 1 base and J dropped 1 base, with 7 bases sitting between them. CDR3 in amino acids: CASSLGRGNTEAFF. The DNA of the CDR3 is TGTGCCAGCAGCTTAGGCCGGGGGAACACTGAAGCTTTCTTT.

This clonotype is classed as medium-sized. The chain carries TRBV3-1 and TRBJ1-5; 8 positions agree with TRBD1. This CDR3 is built from 16 residues. The trim removed 0 bases at V and 4 bases at J, leaving 5 bases unmatched. Germline V lookup: CDR1 LGHDT, CDR2 YNNKEL (reference sequence). CDR3 loop: CASSQDLNRGNQPQHF. The CDR3 nucleotides read TGTGCCAGCAGCCAAGATTTGAACAGGGGGAATCAGCCCCAGCATTTT.

This clonotype was observed many times. This rearrangement joins TRBV20-1 to TRBJ2-3, with 9 bases that match TRBD1. This CDR3 region has 13 residues. V was clipped by 6 bases and J by 5 bases; unmatched bases: 6. Germline CDR1 reads DFQATT; CDR2 reads SNEGSKA (reference sequence). The CDR3 is CSAQQGAEDTQYF. Here the CDR3 DNA reads TGCAGTGCCCAACAGGGGGCGGAAGATACGCAGTATTTT.